This T cell receptor beta chain was sequenced for a study of CD8 T cell repertoires and HIV-1 epitope variants. Study background: Epitopes were three Gag families plus Nef HW9 and YT9.

The CDR3 consists of 15 residues. The V and J ends lost 6 bases and 12 bases, in that order; junction bases with no gene match: 9. Per germline, CDR1 MNHEY and CDR2 SVGAGI. On the immunoSEQ platform, TCR beta CDR3s were sequenced at survey depth. This table comes from immunoSEQ multiplex PCR, and its TCRdb copy is limited to in-frame clones, with some not included. The sample includes over 90,000 clones, roughly four fifths of them seen just once. The receptor's source is a male donor with HIV. This chain links TRBV6-5 with TRBJ2-1, with 15 bases matching TRBD2. The sequenced sample consisted of uncultured baseline CD8+ T cells from peripheral blood mononuclear cells (PBMCs). Here the CDR3 reads CASSRGLAGGQGQFF. The DNA of the CDR3 is TGTGCCAGCAGCCGAGGACTAGCGGGGGGGCAAGGGCAGTTCTTC.